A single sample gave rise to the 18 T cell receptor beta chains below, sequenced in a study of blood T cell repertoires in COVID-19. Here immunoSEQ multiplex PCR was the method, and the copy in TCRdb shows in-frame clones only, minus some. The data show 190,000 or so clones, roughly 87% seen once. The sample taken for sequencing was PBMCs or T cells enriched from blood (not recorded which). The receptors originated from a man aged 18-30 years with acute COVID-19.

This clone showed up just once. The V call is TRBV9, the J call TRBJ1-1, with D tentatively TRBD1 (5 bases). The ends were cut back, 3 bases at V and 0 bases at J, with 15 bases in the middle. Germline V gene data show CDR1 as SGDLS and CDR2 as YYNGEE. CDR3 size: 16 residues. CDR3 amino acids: CASSAGGGGLNTEAFF. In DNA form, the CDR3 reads TGTGCCAGCAGCGCTGGGGGGGGAGGATTGAACACTGAAGCTTTCTTT.

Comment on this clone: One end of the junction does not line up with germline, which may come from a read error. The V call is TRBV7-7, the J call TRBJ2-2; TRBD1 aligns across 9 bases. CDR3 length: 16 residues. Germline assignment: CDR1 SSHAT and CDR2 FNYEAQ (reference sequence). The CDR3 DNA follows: TGTGCTAGCAGCTTAACAGGGACAGGGAGTGGCGGGGAGCTGTTTTTT. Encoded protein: CASSLTGTGSGGELFF.

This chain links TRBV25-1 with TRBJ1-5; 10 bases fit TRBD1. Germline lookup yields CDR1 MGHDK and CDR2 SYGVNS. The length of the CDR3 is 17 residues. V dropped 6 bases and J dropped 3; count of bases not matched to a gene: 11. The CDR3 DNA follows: TGTGCCAGCAGCGAGGGGTTTGGACAGGGGGACAATCAGCCCCAGCATTTT. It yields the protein CASSEGFGQGDNQPQHF.

This CDR3 is CATSALGDNQETQYF. DNA for the CDR3: TGTGCCACCAGTGCCCTCGGGGACAACCAAGAGACCCAGTACTTC. The chain employs TRBV24-1 and TRBJ2-5, with D possibly TRBD1 on 6 matching bases. The germline V and J ends were trimmed by 5 bases and 0 bases, with 12 bases remaining between them. This CDR3 contains 15 residues. Germline V gives CDR1 KGHDR, CDR2 SFDVKD.

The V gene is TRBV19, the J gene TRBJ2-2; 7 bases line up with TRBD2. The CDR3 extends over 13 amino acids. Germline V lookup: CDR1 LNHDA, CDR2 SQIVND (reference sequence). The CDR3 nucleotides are TGTGCTGGCGAGACGGGAGGTACCGGGGAGCTGTTTTTT. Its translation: CAGETGGTGELFF.

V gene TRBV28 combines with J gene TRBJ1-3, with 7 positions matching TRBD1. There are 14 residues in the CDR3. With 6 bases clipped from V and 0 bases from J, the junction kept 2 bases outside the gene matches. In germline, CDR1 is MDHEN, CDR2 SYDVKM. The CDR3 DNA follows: TGTGCCAGCAGGGGGACAGTCTCTGGAAACACCATATATTTT. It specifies CASRGTVSGNTIYF.

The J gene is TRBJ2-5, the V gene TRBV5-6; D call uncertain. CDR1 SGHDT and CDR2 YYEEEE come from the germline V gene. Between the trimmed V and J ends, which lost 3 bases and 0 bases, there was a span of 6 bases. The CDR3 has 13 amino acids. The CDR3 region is CASSSQNQETQYF. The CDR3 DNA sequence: TGTGCCAGCAGCTCACAGAACCAAGAGACCCAGTACTTC.

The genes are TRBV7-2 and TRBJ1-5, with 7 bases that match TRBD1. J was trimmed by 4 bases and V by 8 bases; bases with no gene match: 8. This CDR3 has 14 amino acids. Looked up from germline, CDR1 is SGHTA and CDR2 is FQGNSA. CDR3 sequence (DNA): TGTGCCAGCGGCCAGGGGGGCCCTAATCAGCCCCAGCATTTT. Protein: CASGQGGPNQPQHF. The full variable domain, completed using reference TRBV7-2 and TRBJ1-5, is GAGVSQSPSNKVTEKGKDVELRCDPISGHTALYWYRQSLGQGLEFLIYFQGNSAPDKSGLPSDRFSAERTGGSVSTLTIQRTQQEDSAVYLCASGQGGPNQPQHFGDGTRLSIL.

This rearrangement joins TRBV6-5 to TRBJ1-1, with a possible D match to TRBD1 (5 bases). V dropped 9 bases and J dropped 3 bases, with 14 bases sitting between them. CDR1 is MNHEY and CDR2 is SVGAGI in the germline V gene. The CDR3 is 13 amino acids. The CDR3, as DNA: TGTGCCAGTTGGGGGGGAGGCGACACTGAAGCTTTCTTT. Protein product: CASWGGGDTEAFF.

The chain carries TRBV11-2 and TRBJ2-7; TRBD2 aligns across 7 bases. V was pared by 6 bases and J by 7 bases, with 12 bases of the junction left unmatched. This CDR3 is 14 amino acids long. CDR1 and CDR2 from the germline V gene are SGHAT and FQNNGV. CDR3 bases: TGTGCCAGCAGAGTAGCGGGTTCCCCCCTGGAGCAGTACTTC. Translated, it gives CASRVAGSPLEQYF.

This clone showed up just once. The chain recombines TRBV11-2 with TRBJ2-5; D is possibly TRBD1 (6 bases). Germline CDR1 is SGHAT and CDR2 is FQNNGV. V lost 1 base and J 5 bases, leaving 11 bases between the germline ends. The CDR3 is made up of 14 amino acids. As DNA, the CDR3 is TGTGCCAGCAGCTTAGCACAGGGATTCGAGACCCAGTACTTC. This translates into CASSLAQGFETQYF.

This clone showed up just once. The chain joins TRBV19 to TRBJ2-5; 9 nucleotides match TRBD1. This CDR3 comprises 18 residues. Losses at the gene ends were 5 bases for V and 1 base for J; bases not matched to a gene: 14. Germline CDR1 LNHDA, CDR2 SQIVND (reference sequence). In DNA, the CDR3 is TGTGCCAGTAGTGGGCCGGGACAGGGAAGAATCCTCCAAGAGACCCAGTACTTC. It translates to CASSGPGQGRILQETQYF.

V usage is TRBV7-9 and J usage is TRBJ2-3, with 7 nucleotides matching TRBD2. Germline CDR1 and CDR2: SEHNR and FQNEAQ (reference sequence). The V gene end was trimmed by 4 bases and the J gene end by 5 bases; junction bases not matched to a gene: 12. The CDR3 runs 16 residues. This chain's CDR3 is CASSSNGGSRRDTQYF. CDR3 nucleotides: TGTGCCAGCAGCTCTAACGGCGGGAGCCGGAGAGATACGCAGTATTTT.

The CDR3 nucleotides read TGTGCCAGCAGCTTAGACGCGGGGTACAATGAGCAGTTCTTC. Its protein is CASSLDAGYNEQFF. The chain employs TRBV7-9 and TRBJ2-1, with D maybe TRBD2 (6 bases). The germline V gene encodes CDR1 SEHNR and CDR2 FQNEAQ (reference sequence). This CDR3 spans 14 amino acids. Deletions cut 1 base from V and 4 bases from J, with 8 bases between.

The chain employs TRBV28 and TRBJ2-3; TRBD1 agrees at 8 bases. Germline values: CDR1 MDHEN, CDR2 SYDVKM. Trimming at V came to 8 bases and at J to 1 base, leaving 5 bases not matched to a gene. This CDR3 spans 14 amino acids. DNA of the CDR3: TGTGCCAGCTCCGGACAGGGAGGCACAGATACGCAGTATTTT. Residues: CASSGQGGTDTQYF. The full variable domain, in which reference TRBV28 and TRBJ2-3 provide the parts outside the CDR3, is DVKVTQSSRYLVKRTGEKVFLECVQDMDHENMFWYRQDPGLGLRLIYFSYDVKMKEKGDIPEGYSVSREKKERFSLILESASTNQTSMYLCASSGQGGTDTQYFGPGTRLTVL.

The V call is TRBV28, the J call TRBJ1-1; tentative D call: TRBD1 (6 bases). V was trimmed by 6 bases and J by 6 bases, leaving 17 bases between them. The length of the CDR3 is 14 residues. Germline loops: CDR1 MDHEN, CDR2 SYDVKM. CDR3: CASSSQGVRAEAFF. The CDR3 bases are TGTGCCAGCAGCTCACAGGGTGTGAGGGCTGAAGCTTTCTTT.

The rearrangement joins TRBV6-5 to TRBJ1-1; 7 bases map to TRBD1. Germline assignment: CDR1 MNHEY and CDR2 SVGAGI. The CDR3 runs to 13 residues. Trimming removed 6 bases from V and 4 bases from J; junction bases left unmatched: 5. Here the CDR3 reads CASRLQGRTEAFF. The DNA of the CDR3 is TGTGCCAGCAGGCTACAGGGGCGCACTGAAGCTTTCTTT.

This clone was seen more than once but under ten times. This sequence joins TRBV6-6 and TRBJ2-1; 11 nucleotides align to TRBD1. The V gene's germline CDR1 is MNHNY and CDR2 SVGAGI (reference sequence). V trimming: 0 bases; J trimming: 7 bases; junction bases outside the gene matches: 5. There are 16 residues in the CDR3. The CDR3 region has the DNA TGTGCCAGCAGTTACTCCTGGACAGGGGGCTGGAATGAGCAGTTCTTC. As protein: CASSYSWTGGWNEQFF.